What follows describes a single T cell receptor (beta chain). The data stem from a study of OX40 agonist ivuxolimab in advanced cancers. The assay was immunoSEQ multiplex PCR, and TCRdb's table has in-frame clones only and misses some. The sample has about 61,000 clones; around 89% are singletons. The CDR3 is 14 amino acids. V was trimmed by 6 bases and J by 5 bases, leaving 16 bases between them. CDR1 and CDR2 from the germline V gene are ENHRY and SYGVKD. The clonotype comes from an adult with an advanced solid tumor such as melanoma, head and neck, liver or kidney cancer. This rearrangement joins TRBV10-3 to TRBJ1-2; D remains ambiguous. Source: CD4+ or CD8+ T cells sorted from blood, taken in a trial of the OX40 agonist ivuxolimab. The CDR3, as DNA: TGTGCCATCAGACACAGAGAAGTGAGGTATGGCTACACCTTC. Translated, it gives CAIRHREVRYGYTF.